This is a list of T cell receptor beta chains from one sample in a study of T-cell memory formation after mild COVID-19. TCRdb fed the 5' RACE reads into MiXCR, producing one record per CDR3 protein. Among 250,000 or so distinct CDR3 sequences listed, roughly 9.4% were seen once. The sample consisted of PBMCs or a T cell subset sorted from them (not recorded which). Source of these receptors: a man younger than 35 who had mild COVID-19 (a few samples of this study predate the infection). Cell type and time point are not known. Each CDR3 is given with its conserved first and last residue. Each record gives: V gene, clone size, J gene, D gene, CDR3 DNA, CDR3 protein. A D gene is named only where the DNA matches it firmly. Clone size is shown for a subset of rows, as once, few, many or a class of expanded clone.

v_gene: TRBV7-6; abundance: few; j_gene: TRBJ1-1; d_gene: TRBD1; CDR3nt: TGTGCCAGCAGCCCGGGACAGCTCATGAACACTGAAGCTTTCTTT; CDR3aa: CASSPGQLMNTEAFF
v_gene: TRBV5-1; abundance: few; j_gene: TRBJ1-2; d_gene: NA; CDR3nt: TGCGCCAGCAGCTCGGACAGCGGCTATGGCTACACCTTC; CDR3aa: CASSSDSGYGYTF
v_gene: TRBV4-1; abundance: few; j_gene: TRBJ2-3; d_gene: NA; CDR3nt: TGCGCCAGCAGCCAAGAAAGGAGGACAGATACGCAGTATTTT; CDR3aa: CASSQERRTDTQYF
v_gene: TRBV7-2; abundance: few; j_gene: TRBJ1-5; d_gene: NA; CDR3nt: TGTGCCAGCAGCTTAGAGACGGATAGCAATCAGCCCCAGCATTTT; CDR3aa: CASSLETDSNQPQHF
v_gene: TRBV20-1; abundance: many; j_gene: TRBJ2-3; d_gene: NA; CDR3nt: TGCAGTGCTAGAGCCCTAGCGAGTACAGATACGCAGTATTTT; CDR3aa: CSARALASTDTQYF
v_gene: TRBV4-1; abundance: few; j_gene: TRBJ2-5; d_gene: NA; CDR3nt: TGCGCCAGCAGCCAAGATAGGCTAGCGTACCCAGAGACCCAGTACTTC; CDR3aa: CASSQDRLAYPETQYF
v_gene: TRBV6-2/TRBV6-3; abundance: few; j_gene: TRBJ2-3; d_gene: NA; CDR3nt: TGTGCCAGAGGCAGGGTTCGCACAGATACGCAGTATTTT; CDR3aa: CARGRVRTDTQYF
v_gene: TRBV10-2; abundance: NA; j_gene: TRBJ1-5; d_gene: NA; CDR3nt: TGCGCCAGCAGTGACAGGGTGCCCAATCAGCCCCAGCATTTT; CDR3aa: CASSDRVPNQPQHF
v_gene: TRBV3-1; abundance: few; j_gene: TRBJ2-5; d_gene: TRBD1; CDR3nt: TGTGCCAGCAGCCAAGAGGGACAGGGGTACGAGACCCAGTACTTC; CDR3aa: CASSQEGQGYETQYF
v_gene: TRBV7-8; abundance: NA; j_gene: TRBJ2-3; d_gene: TRBD2; CDR3nt: TGTGCCAGCAGCTTAGTTGTGCTAGCGGCTACCAGCACAGATACGCAGTATTTT; CDR3aa: CASSLVVLAATSTDTQYF
v_gene: TRBV29-1; abundance: NA; j_gene: TRBJ1-4; d_gene: NA; CDR3nt: TGCAGCGTTGCGGGGCCGGAGGAAAAACTGTTTTTT; CDR3aa: CSVAGPEEKLFF
v_gene: TRBV25-1; abundance: few; j_gene: TRBJ1-1; d_gene: NA; CDR3nt: TGTGCCAGCAGTGAGCCCCCCGGCGAAGCTTTCTTT; CDR3aa: CASSEPPGEAFF
v_gene: TRBV20-1; abundance: few; j_gene: TRBJ1-2; d_gene: NA; CDR3nt: TGCAGTGCTGGGAGACTAAGGCCTTATGGCTACACCTTC; CDR3aa: CSAGRLRPYGYTF
v_gene: TRBV4-3; abundance: NA; j_gene: TRBJ1-2; d_gene: NA; CDR3nt: TGCGCCAGCAGCCCCACCTTAGTGTTAGCTAACTATGGCTACACCTTC; CDR3aa: CASSPTLVLANYGYTF
v_gene: TRBV6-5; abundance: NA; j_gene: TRBJ1-5; d_gene: NA; CDR3nt: TGTGCCAGCAGTGATAGGGGTAGGCAGCCCCAGCATTTT; CDR3aa: CASSDRGRQPQHF
v_gene: TRBV6-6; abundance: NA; j_gene: TRBJ2-5; d_gene: TRBD1; CDR3nt: TGTGCCAGCAGACCCTCCGGACAGGGGCAAGAGACCCAGTACTTC; CDR3aa: CASRPSGQGQETQYF
v_gene: TRBV11-2; abundance: many; j_gene: TRBJ2-4; d_gene: NA; CDR3nt: TGTGCCAGCAGCTTACACGAGGGACTCCAAAACATTCAGTACTTC; CDR3aa: CASSLHEGLQNIQYF
v_gene: TRBV6-5; abundance: few; j_gene: TRBJ2-3; d_gene: TRBD1; CDR3nt: TGTGCCAGCACCGCACAGGGGGGCACAGATACGCAGTATTTT; CDR3aa: CASTAQGGTDTQYF
v_gene: TRBV7-7; abundance: NA; j_gene: TRBJ1-3; d_gene: NA; CDR3nt: TGTGCCAGCAGCACGCAGACAGGCCCTGGAAACACCATATATTTT; CDR3aa: CASSTQTGPGNTIYF
v_gene: TRBV7-2; abundance: NA; j_gene: TRBJ1-2; d_gene: NA; CDR3nt: TGTGCCAGCAGCTTAGGGCCAGGGGAAGGGGGTGGCTACACCTTC; CDR3aa: CASSLGPGEGGGYTF
v_gene: TRBV5-1; abundance: few; j_gene: TRBJ2-1; d_gene: NA; CDR3nt: TGCGCCAGCAGCCAAATTCTGGGGGTTCGAGGTCAGAATGAGCAGTTCTTC; CDR3aa: CASSQILGVRGQNEQFF
v_gene: TRBV4-2; abundance: few; j_gene: TRBJ2-3; d_gene: NA; CDR3nt: TGTGCCAGCAGCCAAGAGGGCGGGGGCGTTCCGGGCACAGATACGCAGTATTTT; CDR3aa: CASSQEGGGVPGTDTQYF
v_gene: TRBV5-1; abundance: NA; j_gene: TRBJ1-2; d_gene: TRBD1; CDR3nt: TGCGCCAGCAGCGCGGGACAGGGGGCGCAATATGGCTACACCTTC; CDR3aa: CASSAGQGAQYGYTF
v_gene: TRBV19; abundance: NA; j_gene: TRBJ1-2; d_gene: NA; CDR3nt: TGTGCCACCGAAAAAGGCTATGGCTACACCTTC; CDR3aa: CATEKGYGYTF
v_gene: TRBV6-4; abundance: few; j_gene: TRBJ2-1; d_gene: TRBD2; CDR3nt: TGTGCCAGCAGTGACTTCAGCGGGGGGGCCGTTGAGCAGTTCTTC; CDR3aa: CASSDFSGGAVEQFF
v_gene: TRBV27; abundance: NA; j_gene: TRBJ2-3; d_gene: NA; CDR3nt: TGTGCCAGCACCCAACGGGGAGACCCAGATACGCAGTATTTT; CDR3aa: CASTQRGDPDTQYF
v_gene: TRBV18; abundance: few; j_gene: TRBJ2-2; d_gene: NA; CDR3nt: TGTGCCAGCTCACCATCCAGGGAATTCACCGGGGAGCTGTTTTTT; CDR3aa: CASSPSREFTGELFF
v_gene: TRBV7-9; abundance: NA; j_gene: TRBJ1-2; d_gene: NA; CDR3nt: TGTGCCAGCAGCTTAGCGTGGACTGACTATGGCTACACCTTC; CDR3aa: CASSLAWTDYGYTF
v_gene: TRBV2; abundance: many; j_gene: TRBJ2-3; d_gene: TRBD2; CDR3nt: TGTGCCAGCAGTCGGGGGGGAGCAGATACGCAGTATTTT; CDR3aa: CASSRGGADTQYF
v_gene: TRBV12-3/TRBV12-4; abundance: few; j_gene: TRBJ1-2; d_gene: NA; CDR3nt: TGTGCCAGCAGTCTCATTCAGGGAGGCTATGGCTACACCTTC; CDR3aa: CASSLIQGGYGYTF